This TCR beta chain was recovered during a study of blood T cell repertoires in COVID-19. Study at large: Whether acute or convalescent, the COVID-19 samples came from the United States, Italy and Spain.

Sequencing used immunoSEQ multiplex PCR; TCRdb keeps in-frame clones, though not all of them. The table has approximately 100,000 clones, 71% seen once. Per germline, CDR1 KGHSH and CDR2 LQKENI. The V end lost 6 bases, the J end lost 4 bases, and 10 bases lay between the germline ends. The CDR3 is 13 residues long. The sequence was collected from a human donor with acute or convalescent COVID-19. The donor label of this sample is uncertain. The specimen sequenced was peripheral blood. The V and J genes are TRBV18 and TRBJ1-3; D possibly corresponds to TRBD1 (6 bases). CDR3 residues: CASSPTGGNTIYF. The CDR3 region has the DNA TGTGCCAGCTCCCCGACAGGCGGAAACACCATATATTTT.